The 24 T cell receptor beta chains presented below share a single source sample, sequenced in a study of blood T cell repertoires in COVID-19. Some clones are missing from TCRdb's copy, which holds only in-frame ones; the method was immunoSEQ multiplex PCR. The data show 110,000 or so clones, less than 85% seen once. Input material: peripheral blood. Receptors originate from a human donor in a cohort sampled during active COVID-19.

This CDR3 is CASSEFIETQYF. In nucleotides, the CDR3 is TGTGCCAGCAGTGAATTTATCGAGACCCAGTACTTC. This rearrangement joins TRBV25-1 to TRBJ2-5, with D uncertain. CDR1 and CDR2 from the germline V gene are MGHDK and SYGVNS. Trimming left V 1 base short and J 5 bases short, with 5 bases between. The CDR3 spans 12 residues.

This chain joins TRBV6-2 or TRBV6-3 and TRBJ1-1, with D possibly TRBD1 on 6 matching bases. In germline, CDR1 is MNHEY, CDR2 SVGEGT. V gave up 6 bases and J gave up 4 bases, with 18 bases separating them. The CDR3 sequence is 15 residues long. The CDR3 DNA sequence: TGTGCCAGCAGCCGCTTGGCTGGGGGCCTCACTGAAGCTTTCTTT. Translating gives CASSRLAGGLTEAFF.

The chain links TRBV19 to TRBJ2-1; possible D gene TRBD1, 5 bases. V was pared by 7 bases and J by 0 bases, with 10 bases between. CDR3 length: 14 residues. Germline-derived CDR1 and CDR2 are LNHDA and SQIVND (reference sequence). CDR3 sequence reads: CASTPDSSYNEQFF. CDR3 sequence (DNA): TGTGCCAGTACCCCAGACAGCTCCTACAATGAGCAGTTCTTC.

The chain is built from TRBV6-5 and TRBJ2-3, with D maybe TRBD1 (5 bases). Germline CDR1 reads MNHEY; CDR2 reads SVGAGI. The CDR3 extends over 15 amino acids. With 0 bases removed from V and 8 bases from J, the gap between germline ends came to 15 bases. CDR3 protein: CASSYSRTRGGTQYF. The DNA of the CDR3 is TGTGCCAGCAGTTACTCGCGGACAAGGGGTGGTACGCAGTATTTT.

This sequence joins TRBV25-1 and TRBJ2-1; 11 bases match TRBD1. The trim removed 3 bases at V and 2 bases at J, leaving 3 bases unmatched. CDR1 and CDR2 (germline): MGHDK, SYGVNS. The CDR3 is 16 amino acids. CDR3 sequence: CASSDPGQGAYNEQFF. The CDR3 DNA reads as TGTGCCAGCAGTGATCCGGGACAGGGGGCCTACAATGAGCAGTTCTTC.

V is TRBV11-3 and J is TRBJ2-3, with D possibly TRBD2 on 5 matching bases. The CDR3 totals 15 residues. Germline CDR1 reads SGHNT; CDR2 reads YENEEA. Trimming shortened V by 5 bases and J by 1 base, and 13 bases separated the two germline ends. CDR3 sequence: CASSRDGQGTDTQYF. The CDR3 DNA reads as TGTGCCAGCAGCCGGGATGGCCAGGGCACAGATACGCAGTATTTT.

This clone was observed a single time. This chain joins TRBV6-5 and TRBJ1-6; TRBD1 agrees at 8 bases. Germline V gene sequence: CDR1 MNHEY, CDR2 SVGAGI. CDR3 length: 14 residues. Losses at the gene ends were 7 bases for V and 5 bases for J; bases not matched to a gene: 4. The CDR3 DNA is TGTGCCAGCACCCGGGACAGGCATAATTCACCCCTCCACTTT. Translating gives CASTRDRHNSPLHF.

J is TRBJ2-3 and V is TRBV6-2 or TRBV6-3, with D perhaps matching TRBD2 (6 bases). This CDR3 has 17 amino acids. V lost 5 bases and J 4 bases, leaving 22 bases between the germline ends. CDR1 and CDR2 from the germline V gene are MNHEY and SVGEGT. The CDR3 sequence: CASSLTTSLVRADTQYF. CDR3 in DNA: TGTGCCAGCAGTCTCACGACTAGTTTGGTTCGGGCAGATACGCAGTATTTT.

V usage is TRBV7-8 and J usage is TRBJ1-6; TRBD1 aligns across 7 bases. CDR1 and CDR2 (germline): SGHVS, FQNEAQ. The J segment lost 10 bases and the V segment lost 5 bases, leaving 8 bases of the junction unmatched. The length of the CDR3 is 14 residues. CDR3 amino acids: CASSVDRVGSPLHF. The CDR3 DNA is TGTGCCAGCAGCGTCGACAGGGTTGGATCACCCCTCCACTTT.

This chain joins TRBV6-2 or TRBV6-3 and TRBJ2-1, with D tentatively TRBD1 (5 bases). The germline V gene encodes CDR1 MNHEY and CDR2 SVGEGT. CDR3 length: 14 amino acids. Deletions cut 6 bases from V and 5 bases from J, with 14 bases between. The CDR3 region has the DNA TGTGCCAGCAGCCGCCTTCAACAGGACAATGAGCAGTTCTTC. Protein: CASSRLQQDNEQFF.

This clone is a singleton in its sample. This chain connects TRBV12-3 or TRBV12-4 to TRBJ2-2; D may be TRBD1 (6 bases). The CDR3 has 13 amino acids. The V gene lost 5 bases and the J gene lost 6 bases, with 10 bases spanning the gap. This chain's CDR3 is CASSPAGAGELFF. In DNA, the CDR3 is TGTGCCAGCAGTCCCGCAGGGGCCGGGGAGCTGTTTTTT.

This chain links TRBV9 with TRBJ1-1; no clear D. This CDR3 comprises 14 residues. V was cut by 4 bases and J by 1 base, with 11 bases left in between. Germline V gene lookup returns CDR1 SGDLS and CDR2 YYNGEE. This CDR3 is CASSPWAENTEAFF. As DNA, the CDR3 is TGTGCCAGCAGCCCGTGGGCCGAGAACACTGAAGCTTTCTTT. Filled out from reference TRBV9 and TRBJ1-1, the complete variable domain reads DSGVTQTPKHLITATGQRVTLRCSPRSGDLSVYWYQQSLDQGLQFLIQYYNGEERAKGNILERFSAQQFPDLHSELNLSSLELGDSALYFCASSPWAENTEAFFGQGTRLTVV.

V gene TRBV19 combines with J gene TRBJ1-3, with D unclear. Germline assignment: CDR1 LNHDA and CDR2 SQIVND (reference sequence). The V end lost 4 bases, the J end lost 5 bases, and 9 bases lay between the germline ends. This CDR3 contains 13 residues. The CDR3: CASSKDFRNTIYF. The CDR3 coding sequence is TGTGCCAGTAGTAAGGACTTCCGAAACACCATATATTTT.

The genes are TRBV9 and TRBJ2-7, with TRBD1 matching 7 bases. Germline assignment: CDR1 SGDLS and CDR2 YYNGEE. The CDR3 sequence is 14 residues long. The junction had 10 bases not matched to a gene; V was cut back by 4 bases and J by 6 bases. As DNA, the CDR3 is TGTGCCAGCAGCTCCGGGACAGCGCTCGGCGAGCAGTACTTC. Its protein is CASSSGTALGEQYF.

The V gene is TRBV5-5, the J gene TRBJ1-4, with 7 nucleotides matching TRBD1. Looked up from germline, CDR1 is SGHKS and CDR2 is YYEKEE (reference sequence). Losses at the gene ends were 0 bases for V and 5 bases for J; bases not matched to a gene: 7. This CDR3 comprises 16 residues. CDR3 nucleotides: TGTGCCAGCAGCTTGGCAGCCGGGACAGCCAATGAAAAACTGTTTTTT. It is translated as CASSLAAGTANEKLFF.

The chain joins TRBV5-8 to TRBJ1-2; TRBD1 might be the D (6 bases). The CDR3 sequence is 16 residues long. Per the germline V gene, CDR1 is SGHTS and CDR2 is YDEGEE. V lost 6 bases and J 2 bases, leaving 20 bases between the germline ends. Here the CDR3 reads CASIRRGQQLNYGYTF. Written as DNA, the CDR3 is TGTGCCAGCATTCGCCGCGGACAGCAACTAAACTATGGCTACACCTTC. The full variable domain, rest sourced from reference TRBV5-8 and TRBJ1-2, is EAGVTQSPTHLIKTRGQQATLRCSPISGHTSVYWYQQALGLGLQFLLWYDEGEERNRGNFPPRFSGRQFPNYSSELNVNALELEDSALYLCASIRRGQQLNYGYTFGSGTRLTVV.

This chain connects TRBV4-2 to TRBJ1-1; D not certain. Trimming removed 4 bases at V and 0 bases at J, with 9 bases between. The V gene's germline CDR1 is LGHNA and CDR2 YNFKEQ. The CDR3 extends over 14 amino acids. DNA for the CDR3: TGTGCCAGCAGCCTTGATGAGATGAACACTGAAGCTTTCTTT. Amino acid sequence: CASSLDEMNTEAFF.

The chain carries TRBV28 and TRBJ1-1; D gene ambiguous. The CDR3 has 12 amino acids. The V end lost 10 bases, the J end lost 1 base, and 10 bases lay between the germline ends. Germline V gene sequence: CDR1 MDHEN, CDR2 SYDVKM. CDR3: CAIKEGNTEAFF. In nucleotides, the CDR3 is TGTGCCATTAAAGAGGGGAACACTGAAGCTTTCTTT. The complete variable domain, with remaining parts taken from reference TRBV28 and TRBJ1-1, reads DVKVTQSSRYLVKRTGEKVFLECVQDMDHENMFWYRQDPGLGLRLIYFSYDVKMKEKGDIPEGYSVSREKKERFSLILESASTNQTSMYLCAIKEGNTEAFFGQGTRLTVV.

This clone was counted between two and nine times. The gene calls are TRBV7-3 and TRBJ1-2, with D possibly matching TRBD1 (6 bases). This CDR3 region has 13 residues. The germline gives CDR1 SGHTA, CDR2 FQGTGA. V was pared by 6 bases and J by 1 base, with 9 bases between. The CDR3 coding sequence is TGTGCCAGCAGGGGGGACAATAACTATGGCTACACCTTC. It encodes CASRGDNNYGYTF.

The chain is built from TRBV5-1 and TRBJ2-1, with TRBD1 matching over 7 bases. Germline CDR1 is SGHRS and CDR2 is YFSETQ. The CDR3 length is 15 residues. V dropped 5 bases and J dropped 4; count of bases not matched to a gene: 9. The CDR3 is CASSSPGQLYNEQFF. CDR3 sequence (DNA): TGCGCCAGCAGTTCTCCGGGACAGCTTTACAATGAGCAGTTCTTC.

This clone was detected only once. The chain combines TRBV11-2 with TRBJ2-7, with 13 bases identical to TRBD2. With 5 bases clipped from V and 1 base from J, the junction kept 2 bases outside the gene matches. The CDR3 loop spans 15 amino acids. Germline assignment: CDR1 SGHAT and CDR2 FQNNGV. CDR3 nucleotides: TGTGCCAGCAGCCGACTAGCGGGGGGATCCTACGAGCAGTACTTC. As protein: CASSRLAGGSYEQYF. Full variable domain (remainder filled in from reference TRBV11-2 and TRBJ2-7): EAGVAQSPRYKIIEKRQSVAFWCNPISGHATLYWYQQILGQGPKLLIQFQNNGVVDDSQLPKDRFSAERLKGVDSTLKIQPAKLEDSAVYLCASSRLAGGSYEQYFGPGTRLTVT.

The V gene is TRBV18, the J gene TRBJ2-2; 8 positions match TRBD1. The CDR3 runs 15 residues. Germline CDR1 is KGHSH and CDR2 is LQKENI. V trimming: 4 bases; J trimming: 6 bases; junction bases outside the gene matches: 7. CDR3 nucleotides: TGTGCCAGCTCACTTTTGACAGGGGCGGCCGGGGAGCTGTTTTTT. It translates to CASSLLTGAAGELFF.

There are a few counts of this clone. The rearrangement joins TRBV6-1 to TRBJ1-6, with D hard to call. CDR3 length equals 14 residues. Germline V CDR1 and CDR2: MNHNS, SASEGT. Trimming stripped 0 bases from V and 11 bases from J, with 11 bases between. The CDR3 nucleotides are TGTGCCAGCAGTGAAGCGGCGGAACGCACACCCCTCCACTTT. Its translation: CASSEAAERTPLHF.

This chain joins TRBV7-2 and TRBJ2-1, with 13 bases lining up with TRBD2. Germline V CDR1 and CDR2: SGHTA, FQGNSA. The J segment lost 8 bases and the V segment lost 1 base, leaving 5 bases of the junction unmatched. CDR3 length: 16 residues. This CDR3 is CASSLVGTSGDYEQFF. The CDR3 coding sequence is TGTGCCAGCAGCTTAGTGGGGACTAGCGGGGACTATGAGCAGTTCTTC.